This TCR beta chain came from a study of OX40 agonist ivuxolimab in advanced cancers. Concerning this clone itself: Its cognate antigen is unknown.

V was clipped by 0 bases and J by 7 bases, with 10 bases between them. Germline assignment: CDR1 SGHTA and CDR2 FQGNSA. The CDR3 spans 13 residues. Study observations and caveats: CD4+ and CD8+ blood T cells expanded clonally by week 6 at 0.1 to 3.0 mg/kg.

Method: immunoSEQ multiplex PCR; TCRdb's copy keeps in-frame clones and lacks some. This table holds roughly 64,000 clones, approximately 80% found once. This receptor was obtained from an adult with an advanced solid tumor such as melanoma, head and neck, liver or kidney cancer. The sample was CD4+ or CD8+ T cells sorted from blood, taken in a trial of the OX40 agonist ivuxolimab. V gene TRBV7-2 combines with J gene TRBJ2-7, with D perhaps matching TRBD1 (5 bases). DNA for the CDR3: TGTGCCAGCAGCTTAGCGCAGGGTGGGGAGCAGTACTTC. Amino acid sequence: CASSLAQGGEQYF. The full variable domain, rest sourced from reference TRBV7-2 and TRBJ2-7, is GAGVSQSPSNKVTEKGKDVELRCDPISGHTALYWYRQSLGQGLEFLIYFQGNSAPDKSGLPSDRFSAERTGGSVSTLTIQRTQQEDSAVYLCASSLAQGGEQYFGPGTRLTVT.